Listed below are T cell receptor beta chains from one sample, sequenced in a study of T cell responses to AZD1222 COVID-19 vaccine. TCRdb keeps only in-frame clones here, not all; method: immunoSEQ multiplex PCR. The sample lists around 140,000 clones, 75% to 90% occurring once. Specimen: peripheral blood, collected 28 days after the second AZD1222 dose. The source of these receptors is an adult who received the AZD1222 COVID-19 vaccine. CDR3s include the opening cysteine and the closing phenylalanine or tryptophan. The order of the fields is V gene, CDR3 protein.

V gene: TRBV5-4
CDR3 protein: CASSQKTGENSPLHF

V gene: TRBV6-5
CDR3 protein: CASSTPRVGNTIYF

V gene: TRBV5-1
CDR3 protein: CASSLTGTGELFF

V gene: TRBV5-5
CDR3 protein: CASSLWRLGTGELFF

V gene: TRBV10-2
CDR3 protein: CASRPGLARNEQFF

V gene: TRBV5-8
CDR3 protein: CASSLELSGVGNTIYF

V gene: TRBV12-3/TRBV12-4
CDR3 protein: CATRQMGEAFF

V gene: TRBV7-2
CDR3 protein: CASSKDGPQETQYF

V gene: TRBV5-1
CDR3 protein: CASSTAFEQYF

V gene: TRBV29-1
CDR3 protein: CSVAGTDNSPLHF

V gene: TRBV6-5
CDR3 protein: CAIKTGSGTGELFF

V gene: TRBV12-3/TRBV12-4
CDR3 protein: CASSSGNTEAFF

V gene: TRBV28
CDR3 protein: CASSFGGTHEQYF

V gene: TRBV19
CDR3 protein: CARLGGLPLDSNQPQHF

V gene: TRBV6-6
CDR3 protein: CASSLDGAWYGYTF

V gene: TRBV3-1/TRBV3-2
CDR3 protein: CASSLTGTANTGELFF

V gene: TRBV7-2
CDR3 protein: CASSLGRSTDTQYF

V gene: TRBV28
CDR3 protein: CASSRDRDRLSGANVLTF

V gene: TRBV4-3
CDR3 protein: CASSQFRYNEQFF

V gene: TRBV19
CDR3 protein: CASSPGQGTDTQYF

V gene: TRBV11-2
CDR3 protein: CASSLGGRGYEQYF

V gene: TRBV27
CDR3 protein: CASSPQGLGNQPQHF

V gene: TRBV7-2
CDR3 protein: CASSGNRGANSPLHF

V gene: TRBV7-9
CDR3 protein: CASSSPSTDTQYF

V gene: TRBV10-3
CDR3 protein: CAISGGQGAAEAFF

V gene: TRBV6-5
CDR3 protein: CASSYGTSGSRNEQFF

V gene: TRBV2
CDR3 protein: CASQDRAETQYF

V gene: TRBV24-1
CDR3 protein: CATSDMNTEAFF

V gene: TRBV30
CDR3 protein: CAWNFGNEQFF

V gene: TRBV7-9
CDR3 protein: CASSLDSNEQFF

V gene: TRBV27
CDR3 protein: CASSLSRQLSYEQYF

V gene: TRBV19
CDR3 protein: CASSKGRAGTSGYNEQFF

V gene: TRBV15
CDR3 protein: CATSRTGGSNQPQHF

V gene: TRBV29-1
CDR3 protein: CSVLQGPDQPQHF

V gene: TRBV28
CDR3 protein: CASSSTGAIGEKLFF

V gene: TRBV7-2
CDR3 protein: CASSFVKEQFF

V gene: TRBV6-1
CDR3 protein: CASSGRDRGSGANVLTF

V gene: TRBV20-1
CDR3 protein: CSASDPGGGTEAFF

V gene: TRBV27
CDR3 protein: CASSQTGDQPQHF

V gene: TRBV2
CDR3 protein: CASSDGQASSYEQYF

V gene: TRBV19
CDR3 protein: CASSTLGQGSWNTEAFF

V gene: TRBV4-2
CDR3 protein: CASSRTKVEANEKLFF

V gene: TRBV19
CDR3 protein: CASSLIRDPRSRTDTQYF

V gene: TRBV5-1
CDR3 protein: CASSEVGHPGELFF

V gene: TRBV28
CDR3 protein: CASSLPGTGVQETQYF

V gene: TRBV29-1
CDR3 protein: CSVEDGRTQETQYF

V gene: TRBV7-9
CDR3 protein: CASSQPESGNYGYTF

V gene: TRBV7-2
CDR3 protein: CASSSSGTETYEQYF

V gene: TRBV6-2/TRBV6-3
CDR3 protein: CASSSVQKNTEAFF